This T cell receptor beta chain emerged from a study of T-cell memory formation after mild COVID-19. The CDR3 has 14 residues. Trimming removed 2 bases from V and 4 bases from J, with 11 bases in between. Germline V gene sequence: CDR1 SGHNT, CDR2 YENEEA. MiXCR, applied by TCRdb to the 5' RACE reads, yields one record per CDR3 protein. In the table there are approximately 500,000 distinct CDR3 sequences, roughly 23% of which are singletons. Specimen: PBMCs or a T cell subset sorted from them (not recorded which). This receptor was identified in an adult woman who had mild COVID-19 (a few samples of this study predate the infection). Cell type and time point are not known. The J gene is TRBJ1-2, the V gene TRBV11-3; D might be TRBD1 (5 bases). The CDR3 coding sequence is TGTGCCAGCAGCTTACCAGGGACCCTCTATGGCTACACCTTC. This codes for CASSLPGTLYGYTF. The full variable domain, with the rest looked up from reference TRBV11-3 and TRBJ1-2, is EAGVVQSPRYKIIEKKQPVAFWCNPISGHNTLYWYLQNLGQGPELLIRYENEEAVDDSQLPKDRFSAERLKGVDSTLKIQPAELGDSAVYLCASSLPGTLYGYTFGSGTRLTVV.